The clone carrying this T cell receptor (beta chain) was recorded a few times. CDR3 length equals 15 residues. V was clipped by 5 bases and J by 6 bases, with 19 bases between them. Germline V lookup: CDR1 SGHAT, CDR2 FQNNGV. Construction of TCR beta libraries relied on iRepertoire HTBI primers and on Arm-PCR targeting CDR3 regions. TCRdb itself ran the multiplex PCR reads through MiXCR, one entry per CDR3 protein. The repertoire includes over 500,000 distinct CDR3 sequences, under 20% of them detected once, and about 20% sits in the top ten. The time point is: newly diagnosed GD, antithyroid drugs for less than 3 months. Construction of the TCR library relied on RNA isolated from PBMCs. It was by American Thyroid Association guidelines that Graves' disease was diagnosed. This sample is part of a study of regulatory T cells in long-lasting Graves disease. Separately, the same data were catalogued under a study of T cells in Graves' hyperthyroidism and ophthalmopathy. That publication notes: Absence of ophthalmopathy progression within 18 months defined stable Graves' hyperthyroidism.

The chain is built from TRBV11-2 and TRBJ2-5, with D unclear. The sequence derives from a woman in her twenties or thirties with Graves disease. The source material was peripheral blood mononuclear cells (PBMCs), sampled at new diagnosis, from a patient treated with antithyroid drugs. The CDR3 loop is CASSPQGFYEKTQYF. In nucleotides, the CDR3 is TGTGCCAGCAGCCCCCAAGGCTTCTATGAAAAGACCCAGTACTTC.